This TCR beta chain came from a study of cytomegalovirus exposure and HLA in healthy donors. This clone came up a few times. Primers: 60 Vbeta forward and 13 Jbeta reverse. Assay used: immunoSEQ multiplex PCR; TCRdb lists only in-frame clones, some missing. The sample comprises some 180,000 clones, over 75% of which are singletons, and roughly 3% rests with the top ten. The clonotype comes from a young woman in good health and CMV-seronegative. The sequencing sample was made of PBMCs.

This CDR3 is CAGRTSGMTDTQYF. CDR3 sequence (DNA): TGTGCCGGGCGGACTAGCGGGATGACAGATACGCAGTATTTT. The chain couples TRBV5-6 to TRBJ2-3; TRBD2 agrees at 12 bases. The CDR3 spans 14 residues. CDR1 and CDR2 (germline): SGHDT, YYEEEE. V lost 10 bases, J lost 3 bases, and 6 bases stayed unmatched.